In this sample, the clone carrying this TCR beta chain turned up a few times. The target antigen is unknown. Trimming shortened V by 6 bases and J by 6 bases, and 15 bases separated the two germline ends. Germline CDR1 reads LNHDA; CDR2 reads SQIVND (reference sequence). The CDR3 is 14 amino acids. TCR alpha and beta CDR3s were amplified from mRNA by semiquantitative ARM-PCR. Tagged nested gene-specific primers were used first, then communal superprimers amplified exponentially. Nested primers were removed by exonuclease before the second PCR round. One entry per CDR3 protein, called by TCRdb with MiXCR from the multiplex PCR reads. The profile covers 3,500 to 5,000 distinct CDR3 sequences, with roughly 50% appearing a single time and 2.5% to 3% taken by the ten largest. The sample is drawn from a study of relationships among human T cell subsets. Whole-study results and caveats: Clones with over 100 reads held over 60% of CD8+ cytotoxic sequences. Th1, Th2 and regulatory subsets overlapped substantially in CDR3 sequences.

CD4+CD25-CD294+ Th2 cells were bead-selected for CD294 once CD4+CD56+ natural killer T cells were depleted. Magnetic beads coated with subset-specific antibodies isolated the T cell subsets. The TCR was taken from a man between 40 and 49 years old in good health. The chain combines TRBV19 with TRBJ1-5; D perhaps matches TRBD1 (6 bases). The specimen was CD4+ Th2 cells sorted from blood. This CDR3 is CASRIQGSGQPQHF. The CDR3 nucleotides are TGTGCCAGTAGGATACAGGGCTCTGGTCAGCCCCAGCATTTT.